These 20 T cell receptor beta chains originate from one sample sequenced in a study of T cell repertoires in cytomegalovirus infection. Each CDR3 protein is one row after TCRdb ran MiXCR on the reads. The sample holds about 920,000 distinct CDR3 sequences, around 32% seen once. These TCRs are of unknown antigen specificity. The specimen was cultured CD8+ T cells from PBMCs, collected from culture after CMV antigen stimulation. The receptor source for this set is a human donor in good health (CMV status not recorded). Some clones in this sample may be carry-over from other donors' samples.

J is TRBJ2-7 and V is TRBV5-4; the match to TRBD1 covers 8 bases. Trimming cost V 3 bases and J 4 bases; bases outside gene matches: 6. Germline V gene sequence: CDR1 SGHNT, CDR2 YYREEE (reference sequence). CDR3 length: 14 amino acids. Written as DNA, the CDR3 is TGTGCCAGCAGCTCCGGACAGGGCGAATACGAGCAGTACGTC. It is translated as CASSSGQGEYEQYV.

J is TRBJ2-1 and V is TRBV24-1, with a possible D match to TRBD2 (5 bases). The germline V gene encodes CDR1 KGHDR and CDR2 SFDVKD. V was trimmed by 5 bases and J by 8 bases, leaving 9 bases between them. The CDR3 is made up of 12 amino acids. The DNA of the CDR3 is TGTGCCACCAGTGTCGGAGGACATGAGCAGTTCTTC. Its protein is CATSVGGHEQFF.

This clonotype was counted a single time. This chain joins TRBV6-5 and TRBJ1-5; 7 bases agree with TRBD1. The CDR3 extends over 14 amino acids. The V gene end was trimmed by 8 bases and the J gene end by 5 bases; junction bases not matched to a gene: 9. Germline V gene data show CDR1 as MNHEY and CDR2 as SVGAGI. CDR3 region: CASRGGGPHQPQHF. The DNA of the CDR3 is TGTGCCAGCCGGGGAGGGGGCCCCCATCAGCCCCAGCATTTT.

The chain is built from TRBV6-1 and TRBJ1-1; 11 bases are a match to TRBD1. Germline CDR1 and CDR2: MNHNS and SASEGT. The CDR3 runs to 16 residues. The J segment lost 4 bases and the V segment lost 5 bases, leaving 9 bases of the junction unmatched. CDR3 bases: TGTGCCAGCAGTCCTCGGACAGGGGGCCGGGGCACTGAAGCTTTCTTT. Amino acid sequence: CASSPRTGGRGTEAFF.

This clonotype was seen a handful of times. This chain links TRBV5-8 with TRBJ1-1, with D possibly matching TRBD1 (6 bases). V dropped 0 bases and J dropped 4 bases, with 13 bases sitting between them. The CDR3 runs 15 residues. The V gene's germline CDR1 is SGHTS and CDR2 YDEGEE. DNA of the CDR3: TGTGCCAGCAGCTTGGCCGGGGGGCCGGGCACTGAAGCTTTCTTT. It codes for CASSLAGGPGTEAFF.

This clonotype has a handful of counts. V and J are TRBV27 and TRBJ1-1; D not resolved. Per the germline V gene, CDR1 is MNHEY and CDR2 is SMNVEV (reference sequence). The CDR3 extends over 15 amino acids. Between the trimmed V and J ends, which lost 6 bases and 0 bases, there was a span of 14 bases. CDR3: CASSPPGWMNTEAFF. As DNA, the CDR3 is TGTGCCAGCAGCCCCCCTGGCTGGATGAACACTGAAGCTTTCTTT.

This clonotype was seen a handful of times. Here the CDR3 DNA reads TGTGCCAGCAGTTCCAGGGGAGGAGGCTACGAGCAGTACTTC. It translates to CASSSRGGGYEQYF. The chain uses TRBV27 and TRBJ2-7; possibly TRBD1 or TRBD2 for D (6 bases each). This CDR3 comprises 14 residues. The V gene's germline CDR1 is MNHEY and CDR2 SMNVEV (reference sequence). V lost 4 bases and J 3 bases, leaving 13 bases between the germline ends.

V usage is TRBV6-1 and J usage is TRBJ2-7; a weak D match, TRBD2 (6 bases). From germline, CDR1 is MNHNS and CDR2 SASEGT. The CDR3 extends over 13 amino acids. The germline V and J ends were trimmed by 10 bases and 5 bases, with 18 bases remaining between them. The CDR3 bases are TGTGCCACTCTAGGCGGGGCCTGGGACGAGCAGTACGTC. It is translated as CATLGGAWDEQYV.

This clonotype was seen repeatedly, ten times or more. CDR3 residues: CASSFLAGGSTYYNEQFF. The CDR3 coding sequence is TGCGCCAGCAGCTTCCTAGCGGGGGGCTCAACCTACTACAATGAGCAGTTCTTC. V and J are TRBV5-1 and TRBJ2-1, with TRBD2 matching 11 bases. With 2 bases clipped from V and 3 bases from J, the junction kept 10 bases outside the gene matches. CDR1 SGHRS and CDR2 YFSETQ come from the germline V gene. This CDR3 spans 18 amino acids. Full variable domain (remainder filled in from reference TRBV5-1 and TRBJ2-1): KAGVTQTPRYLIKTRGQQVTLSCSPISGHRSVSWYQQTPGQGLQFLFEYFSETQRNKGNFPGRFSGRQFSNSRSEMNVSTLELGDSALYLCASSFLAGGSTYYNEQFFGPGTRLTVL.

V and J are TRBV27 and TRBJ2-6; 12 positions agree with TRBD2. Germline loops: CDR1 MNHEY, CDR2 SMNVEV (reference sequence). J was trimmed by 3 bases and V by 9 bases; bases with no gene match: 6. There are 16 residues in the CDR3. CDR3 amino acids: CASGLAGIFGANVLTF. The CDR3 DNA reads TGTGCCAGTGGACTAGCGGGGATCTTTGGGGCCAACGTCCTGACTTTC.

The chain links TRBV28 to TRBJ2-5, with D possibly TRBD2 on 6 matching bases. Trimming cost V 3 bases and J 3 bases, with 14 bases left between them. The CDR3 spans 15 residues. CDR1 and CDR2 (germline): MDHEN, SYDVKM. The chain's CDR3 is CASSFGPTGEETQYF. The CDR3 nucleotides read TGTGCCAGCAGTTTCGGCCCGACGGGGGAAGAGACCCAGTACTTC. Filled out from reference TRBV28 and TRBJ2-5, the complete variable domain reads DVKVTQSSRYLVKRTGEKVFLECVQDMDHENMFWYRQDPGLGLRLIYFSYDVKMKEKGDIPEGYSVSREKKERFSLILESASTNQTSMYLCASSFGPTGEETQYFGPGTRLLVL.

The rearrangement links TRBV12-3 or TRBV12-4 to TRBJ2-7; TRBD1 matches at 8 bases. CDR3 length: 12 residues. Unmatched junction bases numbered 3, after V lost 5 bases and J lost 6 bases. The CDR3 DNA follows: TGTGCCAGCAGTCAGACAGGGGCCGAGCAGTACTTC. This translates into CASSQTGAEQYF.

This clonotype was observed many times. V usage is TRBV7-9 and J usage is TRBJ1-2, with 9 bases that match TRBD1. The length of the CDR3 is 13 residues. Trimming at V came to 8 bases and at J to 4 bases, leaving 5 bases not matched to a gene. Germline CDR1 reads SEHNR; CDR2 reads FQNEAQ (reference sequence). Written as DNA, the CDR3 is TGTGCCAGCGAGCCACAGGGGGCCTATGGCTACACCTTC. Translation: CASEPQGAYGYTF.

This clonotype was counted ten times or more. This chain uses TRBV7-2 with TRBJ2-3; 10 nucleotides line up with TRBD2. This CDR3 has 17 amino acids. Germline V gives CDR1 SGHTA, CDR2 FQGNSA. The J segment lost 4 bases and the V segment lost 5 bases, leaving 12 bases of the junction unmatched. Here the CDR3 reads CASSPGSSAGGSDTQYF. The CDR3 DNA reads as TGTGCCAGCAGCCCGGGATCATCAGCGGGGGGGTCAGATACGCAGTATTTT.

This clonotype was counted between two and nine times. V gene TRBV2 combines with J gene TRBJ2-5, with D perhaps matching TRBD1 (5 bases). Germline CDR1 is SNHLY and CDR2 is FYNNEI. There are 13 residues in the CDR3. Trimming took 3 bases from V and 3 from J, leaving 8 bases between them. This CDR3 reads CASSDAGKETQYF. CDR3 nucleotide sequence: TGTGCCAGCAGTGACGCAGGGAAAGAGACCCAGTACTTC.

This clonotype was counted only a few times. The V call is TRBV27, the J call TRBJ2-7; no clear D. Germline V gene data show CDR1 as MNHEY and CDR2 as SMNVEV (reference sequence). Between the trimmed V and J ends, which lost 7 bases and 7 bases, there was a span of 20 bases. The CDR3 is made up of 14 amino acids. CDR3 sequence reads: CASIRSSHPREQYF. In DNA form, the CDR3 reads TGTGCCAGCATTCGCAGTAGCCACCCGCGGGAGCAGTACTTC.

The chain carries TRBV4-1 and TRBJ2-5; 13 bases agree with TRBD2. The V gene end was trimmed by 1 base and the J gene end by 8 bases; junction bases not matched to a gene: 13. Germline V gene lookup returns CDR1 MGHRA and CDR2 YSYEKL. The length of the CDR3 is 18 residues. CDR3 DNA sequence: TGCGCCAGCAGCCAAGCGCCCCGGACTAGCGGGGGCTGGGAAACCCAGTACTTC. Residues: CASSQAPRTSGGWETQYF.

The V call is TRBV5-6, the J call TRBJ1-5, with D possibly matching TRBD1 (5 bases). V dropped 4 bases and J dropped 8 bases, with 10 bases sitting between them. This CDR3 spans 12 amino acids. Germline V CDR1 and CDR2: SGHDT, YYEEEE. The CDR3 region has the DNA TGTGCCAGCAGCCGGGGACGTGAGCCCCAGCATTTT. Its translation: CASSRGREPQHF.

This clonotype was counted between two and nine times. V and J are TRBV29-1 and TRBJ2-1, with 9 bases identical to TRBD1. CDR1 is SQVTM, CDR2 ANQGSEA, per germline. V shed 7 bases and J 2 bases; nucleotides not matched to a gene: 3. CDR3 length: 13 residues. In DNA form, the CDR3 reads TGCAGCGCCCGGACAGGGGCCTACAATGAGCAGTTCTTC. The encoded protein is CSARTGAYNEQFF.

This chain connects TRBV10-3 to TRBJ2-3; 14 nucleotides align to TRBD2. The CDR3 totals 17 residues. Germline values: CDR1 ENHRY, CDR2 SYGVKD. The V and J ends lost 3 bases and 4 bases, in that order; junction bases with no gene match: 6. This chain's CDR3 is CAISDYKTSGGADTQYF. CDR3 DNA: TGTGCCATCAGTGATTACAAGACTAGCGGGGGGGCAGATACGCAGTATTTT.